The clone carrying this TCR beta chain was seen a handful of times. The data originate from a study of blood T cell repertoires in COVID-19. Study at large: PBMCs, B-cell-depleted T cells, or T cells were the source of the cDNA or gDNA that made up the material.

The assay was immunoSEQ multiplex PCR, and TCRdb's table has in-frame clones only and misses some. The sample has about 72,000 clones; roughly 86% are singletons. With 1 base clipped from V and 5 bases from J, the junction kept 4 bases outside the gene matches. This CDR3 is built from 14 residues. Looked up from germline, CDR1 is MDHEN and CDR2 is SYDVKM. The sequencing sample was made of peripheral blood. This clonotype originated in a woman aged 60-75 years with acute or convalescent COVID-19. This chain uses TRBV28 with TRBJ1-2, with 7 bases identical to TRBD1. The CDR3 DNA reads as TGTGCCAGCAGTTTATCGGGGACAGCTTATGGCTACACCTTC. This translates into CASSLSGTAYGYTF.